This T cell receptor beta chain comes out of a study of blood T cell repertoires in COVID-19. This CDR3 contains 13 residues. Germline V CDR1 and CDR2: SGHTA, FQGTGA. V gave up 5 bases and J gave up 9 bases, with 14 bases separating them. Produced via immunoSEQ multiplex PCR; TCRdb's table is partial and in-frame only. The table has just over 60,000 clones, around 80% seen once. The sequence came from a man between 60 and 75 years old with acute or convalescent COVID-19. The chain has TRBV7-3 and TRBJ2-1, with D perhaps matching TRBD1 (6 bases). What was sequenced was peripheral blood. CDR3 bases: TGTGCCAGCAGCGTAAAAACAGGGACTGAGCAGTTCTTC. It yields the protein CASSVKTGTEQFF.